This T cell receptor beta chain was retrieved from a study of T cell responses to AZD1222 COVID-19 vaccine. Findings of the study overall: The study found vaccine-associated CD4 TCRs spanning spike, dominant at 160-218 and 743-854.

Libraries were prepared by immunoSEQ multiplex PCR; TCRdb keeps only in-frame clonotypes and omits some of them. The table includes about 140,000 clones, 91% detected once. To note about this clone: Its antigen is still unknown. Germline and junction disagree at one end, which may indicate a read error.

The CDR3 has 15 residues. The germline gives CDR1 LGHNA, CDR2 YNFKEQ. Sequenced material: peripheral blood, taken on day 0 of AZD1222 vaccination. The rearrangement links TRBV4-2 to TRBJ2-7, with 7 bases identical to TRBD1. The TCR comes from an adult in good health. CDR3 DNA: TGTGCCAGCACCCAACGACAGGGTTTTGGCTACGAGCAGTACTTC. It yields the protein CASTQRQGFGYEQYF.